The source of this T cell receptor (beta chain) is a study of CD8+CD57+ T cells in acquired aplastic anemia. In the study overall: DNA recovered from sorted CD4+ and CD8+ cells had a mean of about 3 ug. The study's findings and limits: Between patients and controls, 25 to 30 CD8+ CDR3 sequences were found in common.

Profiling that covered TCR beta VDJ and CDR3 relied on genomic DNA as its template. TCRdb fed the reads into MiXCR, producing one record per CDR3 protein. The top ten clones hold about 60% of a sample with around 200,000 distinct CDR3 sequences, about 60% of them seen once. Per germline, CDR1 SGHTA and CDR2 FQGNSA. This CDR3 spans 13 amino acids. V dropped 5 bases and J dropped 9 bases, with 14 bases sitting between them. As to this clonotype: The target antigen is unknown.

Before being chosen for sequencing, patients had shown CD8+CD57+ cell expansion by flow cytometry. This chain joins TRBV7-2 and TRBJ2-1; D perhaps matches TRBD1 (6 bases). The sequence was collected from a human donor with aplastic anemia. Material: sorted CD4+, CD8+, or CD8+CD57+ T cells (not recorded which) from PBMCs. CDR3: CASSRTGNGEQFF. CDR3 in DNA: TGTGCCAGCAGCCGAACAGGGAATGGTGAGCAGTTCTTC. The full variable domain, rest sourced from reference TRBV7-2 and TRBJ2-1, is GAGVSQSPSNKVTEKGKDVELRCDPISGHTALYWYRQSLGQGLEFLIYFQGNSAPDKSGLPSDRFSAERTGGSVSTLTIQRTQQEDSAVYLCASSRTGNGEQFFGPGTRLTVL.